In this sample, the clone carrying this TCR beta chain turned up once. The target antigen is unknown. Sequencing was performed with immunoSEQ multiplex PCR; in TCRdb, only in-frame clones are kept and a portion is missing. The table records 110,000 or so clones, 70% to 90% of them present only once. This entry comes from a study of T cell responses to AZD1222 COVID-19 vaccine. Findings and caveats of the study: Unmutated variant regions are reportedly the target of nearly half of TCRs that are spike-specific.

V lost 5 bases, J lost 0 bases, and 10 bases lay in between. CDR1 and CDR2 (germline): MGHDK, SYGVNS. The CDR3 consists of 15 residues. The sample was peripheral blood, taken on day 0 of AZD1222 vaccination. The sequence came from an adult in good health. The chain employs TRBV25-1 and TRBJ2-2; D gene unclear. The CDR3, as DNA: TGTGCCAGCAGTCCCCAGGCAGCGAACACCGGGGAGCTGTTTTTT. Residues: CASSPQAANTGELFF.